This is a list of T cell receptor beta chains from one sample in a study of T cells after somatic rescue of genetic block. Sequencing used immunoSEQ multiplex PCR; TCRdb keeps in-frame clones, though not all of them. Of roughly 110,000 clones in the sample, under 95% were seen once. Sequenced input: peripheral blood mononuclear cells (PBMCs). These receptors all stem from a woman younger than 30. CDR3s include the opening cysteine and the closing phenylalanine or tryptophan. The D gene is left open where the match is weak.

cdr3_length	v_call	j_call	d_call	cdr3_aa	cdr3_nt
13	TRBV7-8	TRBJ2-3	-	CASSSDHTDTQYF	TGTGCCAGCAGCTCGGACCACACAGATACGCAGTATTTT
14	TRBV9	TRBJ1-1	-	CASSVGALNTEAFF	TGTGCCAGCAGCGTAGGAGCCTTGAACACTGAAGCTTTCTTT
17	TRBV5-5	TRBJ2-7	TRBD1	CASSRKTGYFGEYEQYF	TGTGCCAGCAGCCGGAAGACAGGGTATTTTGGGGAATACGAGCAGTACTTC
21	TRBV5-1	TRBJ2-3	TRBD2	CASSGGASGTWPHSSTDTQYF	TGCGCCAGCAGCGGAGGGGCTAGCGGCACGTGGCCCCACTCTAGCACAGATACGCAGTATTTT
15	TRBV27	TRBJ1-5	-	CASSLSSYSNQPQHF	TGTGCCAGCAGTTTATCGAGTTACAGCAATCAGCCCCAGCATTTT
16	TRBV28	TRBJ2-5	-	CASSFIKGGLVETQYF	TGTGCCAGCAGTTTTATTAAGGGGGGGCTCGTAGAGACCCAGTACTTC
12	TRBV10-3	TRBJ1-3	-	CAIKPQENTIYF	TGTGCCATCAAACCCCAGGAGAACACCATATATTTT
14	TRBV9	TRBJ2-4	-	CASSVSGAKDIQYF	TGTGCCAGCAGCGTTTCGGGGGCAAAGGACATTCAGTACTTC
15	TRBV7-9	TRBJ2-1	-	CASLPRAKARNEQFF	TGTGCCAGCCTGCCTAGGGCGAAGGCGAGGAATGAGCAGTTCTTC
15	TRBV5-4	TRBJ2-2	-	CASSLGGQNTGELFF	TGTGCCAGCAGCTTGGGGGGGCAGAACACCGGGGAGCTGTTTTTT
14	TRBV7-9	TRBJ2-5	-	CASSFVQGGETQYF	TGTGCCAGCAGCTTCGTTCAGGGAGGAGAGACCCAGTACTTC
15	TRBV5-1	TRBJ2-5	TRBD2	CASSFRRGAAETQYF	TGCGCCAGCAGCTTCCGGCGGGGGGCGGCAGAGACCCAGTACTTC
16	TRBV10-2	TRBJ1-1	TRBD1	CASRDPPDRVDTEAFF	TGCGCCAGCAGAGACCCGCCCGACAGGGTTGACACTGAAGCTTTCTTT
16	TRBV4-3	TRBJ1-2	-	CASTKDRGTNYYGYTF	TGCGCCAGCACCAAAGATAGGGGGACAAACTACTATGGCTACACCTTC
13	TRBV29-1	TRBJ2-3	-	CSVDTLVTDTQYF	TGCAGCGTCGATACTTTAGTGACAGATACGCAGTATTTT
15	TRBV7-2	TRBJ1-3	TRBD1	CASSAWTGIGNTIYF	TGTGCCAGCAGCGCCTGGACAGGGATTGGAAACACCATATATTTT
14	TRBV15	TRBJ1-2	-	CATSGDRGSYGYTF	TGTGCCACCAGCGGGGACCGGGGATCCTATGGCTACACCTTC
13	TRBV30	TRBJ1-1	-	CAWSTGQSREAFF	TGTGCCTGGAGTACCGGACAAAGCCGTGAAGCTTTCTTT
14	TRBV29-1	TRBJ2-1	TRBD2	CSVGLAGGPNEQFF	TGCAGCGTCGGACTAGCGGGGGGGCCTAATGAGCAGTTCTTC
18	TRBV18	TRBJ2-6	-	CASSPQDIAHSGANVLTF	TGTGCCAGCTCACCACAGGACATAGCTCACTCTGGGGCCAACGTCCTGACTTTC
12	TRBV5-1	TRBJ2-3	-	CASRILTDTQYF	TGCGCCAGCAGAATCCTCACAGATACGCAGTATTTT
13	TRBV29-1	TRBJ2-5	TRBD2	CSVSGTSWETQYF	TGCAGCGTTTCCGGGACTAGTTGGGAGACCCAGTACTTC